The present entry profiles one TCR beta chain with its context. Its specificity is unknown. One end of the junction varies from germline; a read error may be responsible. TCRbeta libraries were built with three rounds of nested PCR, modified from ARM-PCR. TCRdb recomputed calls from the multiplex PCR reads with MiXCR, one row per CDR3 protein. The table lists under 85,000 distinct CDR3 sequences, approximately 82% of them singletons, with 40% in the top ten. The template was RNA from unsorted bulk tissue. The normal lung tissue was taken more than 3 cm from the tumor edge. The source of the sample is a study of tumor and adjacent non-tumor tissue in lung cancer. Study details: Stage I to III disease affected 10 men and roughly 5 women aged about 30 to 85. Samples averaged around 3.9 million productive TCRbeta reads each. The study, taken as a whole, reports: Shorter survival was associated with higher TCR diversity in tumors.

Germline V CDR1 and CDR2: MGHRA, YSYEKL. The CDR3 is 16 residues long. Sequences were obtained from distant non-tumor lung tissue. This chain connects TRBV4-1 to TRBJ2-7; tentatively, D is TRBD2 (7 bases). This TCR derives from a man aged 65 to 79 with non-small cell lung cancer. CDR3 nucleotides: TGCGCTAGCAGCCGGACACTTGCGGGAGTGAGGGACAAGCAGTACTTC. This encodes CASSRTLAGVRDKQYF.